This T cell receptor (beta chain) emerged from a study of early T cells in non-severe SARS-CoV-2 infection (dated by TCRdb to the early 2020s). Turning to the overall study: Because TCR sequencing was done on bulk RNA from unsorted whole blood, the alpha and beta chains could not be paired. The paper's findings and limits, for the study overall: VDJdb matching was skewed toward anti-spike CD8 responses and likely underestimated virus-specific expansions by missing private and CD4 specificities.

The receptor library was made with 5' RACE. Sequenced using a NextSeq 500. To correct for sequencing error and PCR bias, the TCR library protocol tagged individual cDNA molecules with unique molecular identifiers. Sequencing covered both TCR alpha and beta chains, and within each sample the abundances of alpha and beta sequences were tightly co-correlated. On the study's bioinformatics: Decombinator V4 was used to annotate the V gene, J gene and CDR3 of the TCR sequences. Expanded TCRs were defined as changing significantly between any two time points under a Poisson model with p below 0.0001. TCR abundances were normalised to the total number of TCRs sequenced in each sample and reported as counts per million. TRAV1-2 paired with TRAJ12, TRAJ20 or TRAJ33 defined MAIT TCRs, while TRAV10 paired with TRAJ18 defined iNKT TCRs. A search of VDJdb, accessed on 1 November 2021, was run for TCRs annotated to CMV, EBV and SARS-CoV-2, with TCRs annotated for multiple antigens excluded. The public reads were quality trimmed at Q25 with fastp and then assembled into clones with MiXCR by TCRdb, keeping productive beta chains. Every distinct CDR3 protein forms one entry, paired with its most common genes and DNA. Clone size and V and J calls follow TCRdb, not the original study. For this sample there are over 95,000 distinct CDR3 sequences; around 16% appear just once. Together, the top ten hold around 1.3% of the sample.

V lost 6 bases and J lost 7 bases; the stretch between them is 12 bases long. CDR1 and CDR2 are drawn from the germline V gene (reference sequence): LNHDA, SQIVND. There are 13 amino acids in the CDR3, from cysteine to phenylalanine inclusive. The read is trimmed to its CDR3 DNA, 39 bases read in frame from base 1. This was a case-control study nested in a cohort of healthcare workers in London, UK, who had nasopharyngeal swab PCR tests and blood samples taken every week. Healthcare workers were recruited during the week of the UK lockdown, between 23 and 31 March 2020, and followed weekly for up to roughly 15 weeks. About this clonotype itself: The antigen this receptor binds is unknown. No quality values exist for individual bases; no much larger clone is one base distant.

This receptor was identified in an adult who was a healthcare worker with PCR-confirmed SARS-CoV-2 infection or an uninfected control (not recorded which). The chain uses TRBV19 and TRBJ2-2; the D region possibly corresponds to TRBD1 (6 bases align). Source material: whole blood. The DNA is TGTGCCAGTAGCCCAAGGGGGATCGGGGAGCTGTTTTTT. Its coded protein is CASSPRGIGELFF.